A single sample is the source of the 5 T cell receptor beta chains below, sequenced in a study of regulatory T cells in long-lasting Graves disease. CDR3 regions were amplified by Arm-PCR using iRepertoire HTBI primers to build TCR beta libraries. MiXCR was run by TCRdb on the multiplex PCR reads, yielding one entry per CDR3 protein. This table has roughly 420,000 distinct CDR3 sequences, around 15% appearing once. Time point in this sample: newly diagnosed GD, antithyroid drugs for less than 3 months. Scientists built the TCR library using RNA that was extracted from PBMCs. The same data also contributed to another study, on T cells in Graves' hyperthyroidism and ophthalmopathy.

The specimen comprised peripheral blood mononuclear cells (PBMCs), sampled at new diagnosis, from a patient treated with antithyroid drugs. The receptors were sampled from a woman between 18 and 30 years old with Graves disease.

The rearrangement joins TRBV4-2 to TRBJ2-1; TRBD2 matches 7 bases. Germline assignment: CDR1 LGHNA and CDR2 YNFKEQ. With 1 base clipped from V and 7 bases from J, the junction kept 1 base outside the gene matches. The CDR3 covers 13 residues. The CDR3 sequence is CASSQVGGNEQFF. In DNA, the CDR3 is TGTGCCAGCAGCCAAGTGGGAGGGAATGAGCAGTTCTTC.

The chain combines TRBV29-1 with TRBJ1-1; D is ambiguous. The germline V and J ends were trimmed by 7 bases and 7 bases, with 13 bases remaining between them. Germline assignment: CDR1 SQVTM and CDR2 ANQGSEA. This CDR3 comprises 11 residues. CDR3 protein: CSGQAWGEAFF. The CDR3, as DNA: TGCAGCGGTCAAGCCTGGGGTGAAGCTTTCTTT.

Ten or more counts support this clonotype. This chain connects TRBV28 to TRBJ2-3; D gene unclear. This CDR3 contains 15 residues. Germline assignment: CDR1 MDHEN and CDR2 SYDVKM. V shed 3 bases and J shed 0 bases, with 10 bases lying between them. The CDR3 here is CASSLVVQSTDTQYF. CDR3 coding DNA: TGTGCCAGCAGTTTGGTAGTACAAAGCACAGATACGCAGTATTTT.

This clonotype was seen a handful of times. A read error may be the cause here, since a much bigger clone is one base away. This sequence joins TRBV5-5 and TRBJ1-1; maybe TRBD1 (6 bases). The germline V gene has CDR1 SGHKS and CDR2 YYEKEE (reference sequence). CDR3 size: 14 residues. The CDR3, as DNA: TGTGCCAGCAGCCCGGCAGGGGAGGCCACTGAAGCTCTCTTT. The encoded protein is CASSPAGEATEALF. Filled out from reference TRBV5-5 and TRBJ1-1, the complete variable domain reads DAGVTQSPTHLIKTRGQQVTLRCSPISGHKSVSWYQQVLGQGPQFIFQYYEKEERGRGNFPDRFSARQFPNYSSELNVNALLLGDSALYLCASSPAGEATEALFGQGTRLTVV.

This clonotype was detected ten times or more. J is TRBJ1-1 and V is TRBV6-5; TRBD1 matches 7 bases. Per germline, CDR1 MNHEY and CDR2 SVGAGI. With V trimmed by 4 bases and J by 3 bases, 5 bases remained unmatched. The CDR3 is 14 amino acids. CDR3 residues: CASSSRQGYTEAFF. The CDR3 coding sequence is TGTGCCAGCAGTTCCCGACAGGGTTACACTGAAGCTTTCTTT.